The clone carrying this T cell receptor (beta chain) appeared once. A much larger clone sits a single nucleotide away, making a read error possible. This record belongs to a study of T cells in Graves' hyperthyroidism and ophthalmopathy. From RNA transcripts, TCR beta CDR3 regions were amplified. The TCR CDR3 first-round RT-PCR relied on the HTBI primer set. MiXCR, run by TCRdb on the multiplex PCR reads, gives a single entry per CDR3 protein. The data contain roughly 180,000 distinct CDR3 sequences, 9.4% of them singletons. V was clipped by 6 bases and J by 5 bases; unmatched bases: 7. CDR3 length: 14 residues.

The V and J genes are TRBV12-3 or TRBV12-4 and TRBJ2-5, with 9 bases lining up with TRBD1. The material sequenced was blood. The TCR sequence derives from a woman aged 18-30 years with Graves' hyperthyroidism that later progressed to Graves' ophthalmopathy. In DNA, the CDR3 is TGTGCCAGCAGCCACCCGGGACAGGGTGAGACCCAGTACTTC. This sequence encodes CASSHPGQGETQYF.